This T cell receptor beta chain was found in a study of cytomegalovirus exposure and HLA in healthy donors. Study conclusions and caveats: A list of around 150 TCR beta chains associated with cytomegalovirus was given. Highly shared variants forming one cluster were likely a sequencing artifact.

Worth noting for this clone: What it recognizes is unknown.

60 Vbeta and 13 Jbeta primers were used in PCR. The assay was immunoSEQ multiplex PCR, and TCRdb's table has in-frame clones only and misses some. The repertoire has approximately 190,000 clones, 75% to 90% of them found once; the top ten carry around 0.99%. CDR3 length: 14 amino acids. Germline values: CDR1 SGHRS, CDR2 YFSETQ. V lost 4 bases to trimming and J lost 2 bases; unmatched junction nucleotides: 3. The chain combines TRBV5-1 with TRBJ2-7; 10 nucleotides match TRBD1. Sequencing was carried out using PBMCs. This receptor was obtained from a boy aged 2 to 9 in good health and CMV-seronegative. CDR3 in DNA: TGCGCCAGCAGCGGGACAGGGGCCACCTACGAGCAGTACTTC. It specifies CASSGTGATYEQYF.